This T cell receptor (beta chain) was recorded in a study of T cells in Graves' hyperthyroidism and ophthalmopathy. CDR3 size: 15 residues. Per the germline V gene, CDR1 is LNHNV and CDR2 is YYDKDF (reference sequence). Worth noting for this clonotype: Its antigen is still unknown.

Findings of the study overall: The majority of expanded thyroid clonotypes above 0.001 also appeared in blood.

RNA transcripts yielded amplified TCR beta CDR3 regions. First-round RT-PCR targeting the TCR CDR3 was performed with the HTBI primer set. TCRdb recomputed calls from the multiplex PCR reads with MiXCR, one row per CDR3 protein. The repertoire consists of 500,000 to 600,000 distinct CDR3 sequences, with 40% to 55% occurring once and the leading ten covering 44%. This sequence joins TRBV15 and TRBJ1-5, with 7 positions matching TRBD1. The sequenced sample was peripheral blood or thyroid tissue (not recorded which). The origin of this receptor is an adult woman with Graves' disease, either hyperthyroidism or ophthalmopathy (not recorded which). The DNA for the CDR3 is TGTGCTAGACGGGCTGGAGACAGGGCCAATCAGCCCCAGCATTTT. Protein: CARRAGDRANQPQHF.